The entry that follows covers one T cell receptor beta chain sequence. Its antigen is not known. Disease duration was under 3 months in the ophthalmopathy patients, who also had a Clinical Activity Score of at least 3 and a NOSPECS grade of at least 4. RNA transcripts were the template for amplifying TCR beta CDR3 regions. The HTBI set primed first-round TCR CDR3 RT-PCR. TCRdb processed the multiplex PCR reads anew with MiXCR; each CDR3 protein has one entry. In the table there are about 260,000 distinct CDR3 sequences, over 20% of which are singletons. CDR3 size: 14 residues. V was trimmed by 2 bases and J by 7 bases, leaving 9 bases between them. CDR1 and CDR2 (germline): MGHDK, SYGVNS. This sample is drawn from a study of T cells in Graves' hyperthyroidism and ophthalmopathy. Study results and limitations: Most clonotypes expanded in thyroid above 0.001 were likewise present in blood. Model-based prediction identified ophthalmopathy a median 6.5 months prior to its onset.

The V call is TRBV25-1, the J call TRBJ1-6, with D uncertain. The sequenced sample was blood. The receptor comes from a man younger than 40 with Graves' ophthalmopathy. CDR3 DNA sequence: TGTGCCAGCAGTGAAAGGAACACAAATTCACCCCTCCACTTT. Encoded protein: CASSERNTNSPLHF.